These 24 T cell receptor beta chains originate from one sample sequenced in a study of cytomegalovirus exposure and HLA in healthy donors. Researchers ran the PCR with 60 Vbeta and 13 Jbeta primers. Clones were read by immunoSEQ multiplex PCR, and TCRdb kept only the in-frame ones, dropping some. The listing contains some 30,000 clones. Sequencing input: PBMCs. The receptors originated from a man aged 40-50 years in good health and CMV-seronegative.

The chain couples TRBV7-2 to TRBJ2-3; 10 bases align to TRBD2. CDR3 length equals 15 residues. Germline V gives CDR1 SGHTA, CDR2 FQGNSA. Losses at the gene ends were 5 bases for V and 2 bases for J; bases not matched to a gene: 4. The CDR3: CASSRTSGVTDTQYF. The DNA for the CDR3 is TGTGCCAGCAGCCGTACTAGCGGGGTCACAGATACGCAGTATTTT.

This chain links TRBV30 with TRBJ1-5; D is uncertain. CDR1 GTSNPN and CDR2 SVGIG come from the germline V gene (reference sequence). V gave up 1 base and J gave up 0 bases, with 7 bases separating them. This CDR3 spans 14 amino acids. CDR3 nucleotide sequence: TGTGCCTGGAGTGGCGGGCTTAGCAATCAGCCCCAGCATTTT. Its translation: CAWSGGLSNQPQHF. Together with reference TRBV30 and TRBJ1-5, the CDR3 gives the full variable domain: SQTIHQWPATLVQPVGSPLSLECTVEGTSNPNLYWYRQAAGRGLQLLFYSVGIGQISSEVPQNLSASRPQDRQFILSSKKLLLSDSGFYLCAWSGGLSNQPQHFGDGTRLSIL.

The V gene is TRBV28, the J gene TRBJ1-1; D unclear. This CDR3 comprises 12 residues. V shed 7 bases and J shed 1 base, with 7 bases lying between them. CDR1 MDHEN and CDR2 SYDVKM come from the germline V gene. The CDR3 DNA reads TGTGCCAGCAAAGTCGGGAACACTGAAGCTTTCTTT. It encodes CASKVGNTEAFF.

In nucleotides, the CDR3 is TGTGCCAGCAGCCCCGGGACAGGGTCTGGGCGGAACTATGGCTACACCTTC. Its translation: CASSPGTGSGRNYGYTF. The chain has TRBV5-4 and TRBJ1-2; 9 bases agree with TRBD1. With V trimmed by 4 bases and J by 2 bases, 12 bases remained unmatched. There are 17 residues in the CDR3. CDR1 is SGHNT and CDR2 is YYREEE in the germline V gene (reference sequence).

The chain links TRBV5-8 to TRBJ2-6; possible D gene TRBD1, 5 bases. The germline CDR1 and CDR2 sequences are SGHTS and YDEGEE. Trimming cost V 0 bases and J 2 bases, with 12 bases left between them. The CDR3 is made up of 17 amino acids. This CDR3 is CASSLALSGTGANVLTF. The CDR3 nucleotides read TGTGCCAGCAGCTTGGCCCTCTCAGGGACTGGGGCCAACGTCCTGACTTTC. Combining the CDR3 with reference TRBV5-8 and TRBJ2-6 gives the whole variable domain EAGVTQSPTHLIKTRGQQATLRCSPISGHTSVYWYQQALGLGLQFLLWYDEGEERNRGNFPPRFSGRQFPNYSSELNVNALELEDSALYLCASSLALSGTGANVLTFGAGSRLTVL.

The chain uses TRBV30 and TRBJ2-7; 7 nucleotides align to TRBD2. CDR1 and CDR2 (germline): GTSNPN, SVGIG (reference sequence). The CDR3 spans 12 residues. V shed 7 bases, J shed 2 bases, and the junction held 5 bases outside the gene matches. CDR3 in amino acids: CAYDGLAYEQYF. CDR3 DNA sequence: TGTGCCTACGACGGACTAGCCTACGAGCAGTACTTC.

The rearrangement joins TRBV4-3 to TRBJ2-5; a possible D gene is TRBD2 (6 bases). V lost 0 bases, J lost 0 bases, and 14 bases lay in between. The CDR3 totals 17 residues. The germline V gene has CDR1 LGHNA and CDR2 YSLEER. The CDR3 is CASSQEVGAGNQETQYF. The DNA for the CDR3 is TGCGCCAGCAGCCAAGAGGTTGGTGCGGGAAACCAAGAGACCCAGTACTTC.

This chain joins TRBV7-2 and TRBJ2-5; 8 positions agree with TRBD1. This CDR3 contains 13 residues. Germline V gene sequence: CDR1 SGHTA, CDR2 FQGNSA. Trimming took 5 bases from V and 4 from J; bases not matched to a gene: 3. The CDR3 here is CASSKQGGETQYF. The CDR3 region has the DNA TGTGCCAGCAGCAAACAGGGGGGAGAGACCCAGTACTTC.

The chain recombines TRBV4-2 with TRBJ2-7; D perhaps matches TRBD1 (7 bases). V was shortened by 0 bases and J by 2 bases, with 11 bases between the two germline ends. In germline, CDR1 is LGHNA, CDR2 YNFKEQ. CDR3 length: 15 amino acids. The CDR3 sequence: CASSQDSRGAYEQYF. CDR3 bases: TGTGCCAGCAGCCAAGATTCCAGGGGGGCCTACGAGCAGTACTTC.

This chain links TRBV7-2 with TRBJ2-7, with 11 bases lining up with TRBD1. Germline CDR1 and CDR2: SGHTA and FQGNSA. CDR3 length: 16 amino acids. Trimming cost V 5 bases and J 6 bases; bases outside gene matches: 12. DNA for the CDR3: TGTGCCAGCAGCCCCATCACCCCAGGGACAGGGGGCGAGCAGTACTTC. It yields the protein CASSPITPGTGGEQYF.

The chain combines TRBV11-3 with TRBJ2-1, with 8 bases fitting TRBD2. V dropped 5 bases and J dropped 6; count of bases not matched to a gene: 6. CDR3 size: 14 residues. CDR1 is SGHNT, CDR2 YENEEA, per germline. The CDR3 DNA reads TGTGCCAGCAGCCGAAATAGCGGGGTCAATGAGCAGTTCTTC. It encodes CASSRNSGVNEQFF.

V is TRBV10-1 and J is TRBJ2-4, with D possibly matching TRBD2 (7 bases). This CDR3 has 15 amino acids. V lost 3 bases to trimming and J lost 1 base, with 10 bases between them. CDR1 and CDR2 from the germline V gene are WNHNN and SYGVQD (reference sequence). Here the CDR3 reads CASSDRGAAKNIQYF. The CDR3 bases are TGCGCCAGCAGTGATCGGGGGGCTGCCAAAAACATTCAGTACTTC.

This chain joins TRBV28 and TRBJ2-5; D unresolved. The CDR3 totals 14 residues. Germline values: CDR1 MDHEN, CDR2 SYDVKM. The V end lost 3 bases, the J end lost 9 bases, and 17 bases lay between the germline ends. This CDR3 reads CASSFTDKTSPQYF. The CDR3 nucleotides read TGTGCCAGCAGTTTCACCGACAAGACCTCTCCCCAGTACTTC.

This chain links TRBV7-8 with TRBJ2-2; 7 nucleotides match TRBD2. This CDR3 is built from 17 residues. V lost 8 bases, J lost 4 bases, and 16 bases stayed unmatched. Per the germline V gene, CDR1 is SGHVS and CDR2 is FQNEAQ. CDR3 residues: CASSRLAGVFGTGELFF. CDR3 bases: TGTGCCAGCTCCAGACTGGCGGGAGTGTTCGGCACCGGGGAGCTGTTTTTT.

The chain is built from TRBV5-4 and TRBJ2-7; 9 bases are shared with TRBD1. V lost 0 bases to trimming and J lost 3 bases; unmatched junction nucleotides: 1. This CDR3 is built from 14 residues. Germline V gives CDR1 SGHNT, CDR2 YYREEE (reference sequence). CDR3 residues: CASSLDRGLYEQYF. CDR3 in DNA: TGTGCCAGCAGCTTGGACAGGGGGCTCTACGAGCAGTACTTC. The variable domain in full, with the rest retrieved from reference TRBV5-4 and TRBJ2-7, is ETGVTQSPTHLIKTRGQQVTLRCSSQSGHNTVSWYQQALGQGPQFIFQYYREEENGRGNFPPRFSGLQFPNYSSELNVNALELDDSALYLCASSLDRGLYEQYFGPGTRLTVT.

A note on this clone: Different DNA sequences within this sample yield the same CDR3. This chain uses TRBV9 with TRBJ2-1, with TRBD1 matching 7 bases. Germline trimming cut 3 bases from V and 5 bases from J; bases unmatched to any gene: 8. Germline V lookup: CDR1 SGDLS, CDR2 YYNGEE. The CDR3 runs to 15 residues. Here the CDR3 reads CASSAQGQGNNEQFF. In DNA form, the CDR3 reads TGTGCCAGCAGCGCACAGGGGCAGGGAAACAATGAGCAGTTCTTC.

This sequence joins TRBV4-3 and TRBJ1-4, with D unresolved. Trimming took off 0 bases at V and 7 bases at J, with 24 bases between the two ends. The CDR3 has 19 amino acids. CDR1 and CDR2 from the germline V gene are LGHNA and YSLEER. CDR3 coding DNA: TGCGCCAGCAGCCAAGAAAACGCCGCCGCGGCAGGAGGGTCTGAAAAACTGTTTTTT. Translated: CASSQENAAAAGGSEKLFF.

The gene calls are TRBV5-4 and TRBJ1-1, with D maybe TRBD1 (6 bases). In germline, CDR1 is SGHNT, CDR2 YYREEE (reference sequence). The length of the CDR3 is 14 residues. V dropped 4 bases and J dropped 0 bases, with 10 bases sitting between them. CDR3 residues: CASSIGQMNTEAFF. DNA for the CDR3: TGTGCCAGCAGCATTGGACAGATGAACACTGAAGCTTTCTTT. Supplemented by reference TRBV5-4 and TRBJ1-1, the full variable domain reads ETGVTQSPTHLIKTRGQQVTLRCSSQSGHNTVSWYQQALGQGPQFIFQYYREEENGRGNFPPRFSGLQFPNYSSELNVNALELDDSALYLCASSIGQMNTEAFFGQGTRLTVV.

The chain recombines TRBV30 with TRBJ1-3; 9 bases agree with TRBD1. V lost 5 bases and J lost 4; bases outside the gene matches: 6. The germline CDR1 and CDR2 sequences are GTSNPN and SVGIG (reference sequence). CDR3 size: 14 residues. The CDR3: CAWQQGAIGNTIYF. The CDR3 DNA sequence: TGTGCCTGGCAACAGGGGGCTATAGGAAACACCATATATTTT.

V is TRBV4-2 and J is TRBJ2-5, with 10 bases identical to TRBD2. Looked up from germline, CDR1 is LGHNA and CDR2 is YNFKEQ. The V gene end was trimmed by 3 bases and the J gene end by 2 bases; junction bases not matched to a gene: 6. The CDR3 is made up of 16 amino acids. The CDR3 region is CASSHSSGRVQETQYF. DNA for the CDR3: TGTGCCAGCAGCCACAGCAGCGGGAGGGTTCAAGAGACCCAGTACTTC.

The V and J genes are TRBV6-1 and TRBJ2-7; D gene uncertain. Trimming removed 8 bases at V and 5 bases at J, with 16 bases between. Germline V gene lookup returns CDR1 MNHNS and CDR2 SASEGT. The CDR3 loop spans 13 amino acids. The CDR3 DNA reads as TGTGCCAGCCGATTTTCAGGTTCCCACGAGCAGTACTTC. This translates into CASRFSGSHEQYF.

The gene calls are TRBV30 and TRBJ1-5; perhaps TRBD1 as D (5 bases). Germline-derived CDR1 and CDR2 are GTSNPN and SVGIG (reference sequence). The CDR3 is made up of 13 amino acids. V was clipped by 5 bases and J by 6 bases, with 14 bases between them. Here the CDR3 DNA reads TGTGCCTGGGAAAGTGGGGGGGGTCAGCCCCAGCATTTT. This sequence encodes CAWESGGGQPQHF.

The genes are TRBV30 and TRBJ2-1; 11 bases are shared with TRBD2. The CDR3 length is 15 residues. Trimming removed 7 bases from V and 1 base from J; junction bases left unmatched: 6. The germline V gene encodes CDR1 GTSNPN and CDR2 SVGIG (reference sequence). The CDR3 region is CAFTGTSGSYNEQFF. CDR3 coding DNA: TGTGCCTTCACCGGGACTAGCGGTTCCTACAATGAGCAGTTCTTC. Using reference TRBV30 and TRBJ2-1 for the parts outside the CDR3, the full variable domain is SQTIHQWPATLVQPVGSPLSLECTVEGTSNPNLYWYRQAAGRGLQLLFYSVGIGQISSEVPQNLSASRPQDRQFILSSKKLLLSDSGFYLCAFTGTSGSYNEQFFGPGTRLTVL.

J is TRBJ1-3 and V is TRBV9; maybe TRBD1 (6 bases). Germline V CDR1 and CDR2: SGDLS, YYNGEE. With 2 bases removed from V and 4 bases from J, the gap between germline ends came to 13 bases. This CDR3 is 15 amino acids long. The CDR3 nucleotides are TGTGCCAGCAGCGTCGCAGGGGAGCTCGGAAACACCATATATTTT. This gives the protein CASSVAGELGNTIYF.